One and the same sample provided the 24 T cell receptor beta chains below, sequenced in a study of a mutant IDH1 vaccine in newly diagnosed glioma. Time point described: week 11, during vaccination. Every vaccination contained 300 ug of the mutant IDH1 20-mer peptide and was paired with topical imiquimod. Their cognate antigens are unknown. Libraries were prepared by immunoSEQ multiplex PCR; TCRdb keeps only in-frame clonotypes and omits some of them. The sample records around 41,000 clones, 84% being singletons. This material consisted of PBMCs, taken from a glioma patient whose treatment included an IDH1 peptide vaccine. The receptor source for this set is a man between 35 and 55 years old with glioma.

The chain joins TRBV6-5 to TRBJ2-7, with TRBD1 as a possible D gene (5 bases). Per the germline V gene, CDR1 is MNHEY and CDR2 is SVGAGI. CDR3 length: 11 amino acids. Trimming took off 7 bases at V and 7 bases at J, with 11 bases between the two ends. The CDR3 nucleotides read TGTGCCAGCACACGAGGACAAGAGCAGTACTTC. Its protein is CASTRGQEQYF.

The chain uses TRBV18 and TRBJ2-5, with a tentative D call TRBD2 (7 bases). This CDR3 region has 15 residues. The germline V and J ends were trimmed by 3 bases and 6 bases, with 17 bases remaining between them. Germline V gene data show CDR1 as KGHSH and CDR2 as LQKENI. The CDR3, as DNA: TGTGCCAGCTCACCGGGGCAGGGGAGCGGGAAGACCCAGTACTTC. Protein sequence: CASSPGQGSGKTQYF.

A few counts support this clone. This chain links TRBV6-1 with TRBJ1-5, with no clear D. Germline CDR1 reads MNHNS; CDR2 reads SASEGT. This CDR3 is built from 14 residues. The V gene lost 2 bases and the J gene lost 6 bases, with 11 bases spanning the gap. CDR3 residues: CASSETKGPQPQHF. Here the CDR3 DNA reads TGTGCCAGCAGTGAAACAAAAGGGCCTCAGCCCCAGCATTTT.

The V call is TRBV14, the J call TRBJ1-1; 9 nucleotides line up with TRBD1. Trimming cost V 1 base and J 4 bases; bases outside gene matches: 7. The CDR3 contains 16 residues. Germline-derived CDR1 and CDR2 are SGHDN and FVKESK. For the CDR3, the DNA is TGTGCCAGCAGCCAAGTTGGGACAGGGATCGTCACTGAAGCTTTCTTT. Translation: CASSQVGTGIVTEAFF.

The CDR3 spells CASSPQASTDTQYF. CDR3 DNA sequence: TGTGCCAGCAGCCCCCAAGCCAGCACAGATACGCAGTATTTT. This rearrangement joins TRBV7-9 to TRBJ2-3, with D unclear. Germline V gene lookup returns CDR1 SEHNR and CDR2 FQNEAQ (reference sequence). The CDR3 runs 14 residues. Between the trimmed V and J ends, which lost 5 bases and 0 bases, there was a span of 9 bases.

The chain carries TRBV7-2 and TRBJ2-7; 13 nucleotides agree with TRBD2. From germline, CDR1 is SGHTA and CDR2 FQGNSA. J gave up 2 bases and V 5 bases, and 3 bases lay outside the gene matches. This CDR3 region has 15 residues. The DNA for the CDR3 is TGTGCCAGCAGCCCGACTAGCGGGGGGACCTACGAGCAGTACTTC. It is translated as CASSPTSGGTYEQYF.

This rearrangement joins TRBV19 to TRBJ2-7, with a possible D match to TRBD2 (6 bases). V was shortened by 0 bases and J by 5 bases, with 11 bases between the two germline ends. Per the germline V gene, CDR1 is LNHDA and CDR2 is SQIVND (reference sequence). This CDR3 spans 14 amino acids. DNA for the CDR3: TGTGCCAGTAGTATAGAGGCTAGCGCCCACGAGCAGTACTTC. Its protein is CASSIEASAHEQYF.

The V gene is TRBV5-4, the J gene TRBJ2-4, with D hard to call. This CDR3 is built from 14 residues. Between the trimmed V and J ends, which lost 0 bases and 0 bases, there was a span of 4 bases. CDR1 and CDR2 (germline): SGHNT, YYREEE (reference sequence). The CDR3 here is CASSLVGAKNIQYF. The CDR3, as DNA: TGTGCCAGCAGCTTGGTCGGAGCCAAAAACATTCAGTACTTC. The complete variable domain, with remaining parts taken from reference TRBV5-4 and TRBJ2-4, reads ETGVTQSPTHLIKTRGQQVTLRCSSQSGHNTVSWYQQALGQGPQFIFQYYREEENGRGNFPPRFSGLQFPNYSSELNVNALELDDSALYLCASSLVGAKNIQYFGAGTRLSVL.

This chain uses TRBV2 with TRBJ2-1; TRBD2 agrees at 13 bases. The CDR3 runs 19 residues. Germline assignment: CDR1 SNHLY and CDR2 FYNNEI. With V trimmed by 0 bases and J by 9 bases, 14 bases remained unmatched. CDR3 residues: CASSEALGLGLAGEGEQFF. The CDR3 DNA is TGTGCCAGCAGTGAAGCCCTAGGATTAGGACTAGCGGGAGAGGGTGAGCAGTTCTTC.

The chain links TRBV7-3 to TRBJ2-7; 10 positions match TRBD1. The length of the CDR3 is 14 residues. The trim removed 5 bases at V and 3 bases at J, leaving 4 bases unmatched. Germline CDR1 reads SGHTA; CDR2 reads FQGTGA. The CDR3: CASSIGTGDYEQYF. The DNA for the CDR3 is TGTGCCAGCAGCATCGGGACAGGGGACTACGAGCAGTACTTC.

This rearrangement joins TRBV6-6 to TRBJ2-7, with 8 bases aligning to TRBD2. Germline V gives CDR1 MNHNY, CDR2 SVGAGI (reference sequence). The CDR3 runs to 16 residues. Losses at the gene ends were 6 bases for V and 0 bases for J; bases not matched to a gene: 10. CDR3 region: CASSQPTSGSSYEQYF. CDR3 bases: TGTGCCAGCAGCCAACCTACTAGCGGTTCCTCCTACGAGCAGTACTTC.

Only one count was recorded for this clone. As DNA, the CDR3 is TGTGCCAGCAGGCGGACAGGGGGAAGTGGAAACACCATATATTTT. It is translated as CASRRTGGSGNTIYF. The chain links TRBV27 to TRBJ1-3; 10 positions agree with TRBD1. V lost 6 bases to trimming and J lost 3 bases; unmatched junction nucleotides: 5. From germline, CDR1 is MNHEY and CDR2 SMNVEV (reference sequence). The CDR3 is 15 amino acids.

The chain recombines TRBV28 with TRBJ1-5; weak D call: TRBD1 (6 bases). The CDR3 runs 15 residues. Trimming shortened V by 0 bases and J by 7 bases, and 13 bases separated the two germline ends. Germline V CDR1 and CDR2: MDHEN, SYDVKM. The CDR3 spells CASSLWGGSIQPQHF. The CDR3 bases are TGTGCCAGCAGTTTATGGGGGGGCAGTATACAGCCCCAGCATTTT.

The chain links TRBV5-8 to TRBJ2-1; D uncertain. The CDR3 totals 12 residues. V lost 4 bases to trimming and J lost 4 bases, with 6 bases between them. Germline loops: CDR1 SGHTS, CDR2 YDEGEE. CDR3 protein: CASSRQYNEQFF. Here the CDR3 DNA reads TGTGCCAGCAGCAGACAATACAATGAGCAGTTCTTC.

The rearrangement links TRBV6-1 to TRBJ1-5, with TRBD1 as a possible D gene (6 bases). This CDR3 region has 14 residues. V lost 6 bases, J lost 7 bases, and 16 bases lay in between. CDR1 and CDR2 (germline): MNHNS, SASEGT. In nucleotides, the CDR3 is TGTGCCAGCAGCGTAACAGGGAAAATCCAGCCCCAGCATTTT. Translating gives CASSVTGKIQPQHF.

V and J are TRBV28 and TRBJ1-1; D call uncertain. Germline assignment: CDR1 MDHEN and CDR2 SYDVKM. The CDR3 loop spans 14 amino acids. Trimming removed 5 bases at V and 0 bases at J, with 10 bases between. CDR3 loop: CASSTPTVNTEAFF. CDR3 nucleotide sequence: TGTGCCAGCAGTACCCCGACTGTGAACACTGAAGCTTTCTTT.

This chain uses TRBV15 with TRBJ1-5; D remains ambiguous. The CDR3 runs 15 residues. The V and J ends lost 3 bases and 0 bases respectively, with 9 bases between them. Germline V lookup: CDR1 LNHNV, CDR2 YYDKDF (reference sequence). As DNA, the CDR3 is TGTGCCACCAGCAGCCGGATTGATAGCAATCAGCCCCAGCATTTT. As protein: CATSSRIDSNQPQHF.

The chain joins TRBV9 to TRBJ1-1; 7 nucleotides align to TRBD1. Germline V lookup: CDR1 SGDLS, CDR2 YYNGEE. V dropped 0 bases and J dropped 2; count of bases not matched to a gene: 1. CDR3 length equals 14 residues. CDR3 nucleotides: TGTGCCAGCAGCGTAGGACAGGGAAACACTGAAGCTTTCTTT. It yields the protein CASSVGQGNTEAFF.

This clone turned up a few times. This rearrangement joins TRBV19 to TRBJ1-2, with 9 nucleotides matching TRBD1. The CDR3 is 16 residues long. CDR1 is LNHDA and CDR2 is SQIVND in the germline V gene (reference sequence). Trimming removed 2 bases from V and 2 bases from J; junction bases left unmatched: 6. CDR3 sequence reads: CASSISGTGSNYGYTF. The CDR3 DNA is TGTGCCAGTAGTATATCCGGGACAGGGTCGAACTATGGCTACACCTTC.

The gene calls are TRBV19 and TRBJ1-5; a possible D gene is TRBD1 (5 bases). This CDR3 has 18 amino acids. Germline assignment: CDR1 LNHDA and CDR2 SQIVND (reference sequence). Trimming cost V 6 bases and J 0 bases, with 21 bases left between them. The CDR3, as DNA: TGTGCCAGTAGACGAGCCCCCATCCAGGGTTATAGCAATCAGCCCCAGCATTTT. Translation gives CASRRAPIQGYSNQPQHF. The full variable domain, its missing parts supplied by reference TRBV19 and TRBJ1-5, is DGGITQSPKYLFRKEGQNVTLSCEQNLNHDAMYWYRQDPGQGLRLIYYSQIVNDFQKGDIAEGYSVSREKKESFPLTVTSAQKNPTAFYLCASRRAPIQGYSNQPQHFGDGTRLSIL.

The V gene is TRBV27, the J gene TRBJ2-7; D is ambiguous. Germline V gene sequence: CDR1 MNHEY, CDR2 SMNVEV (reference sequence). V was clipped by 2 bases and J by 6 bases, with 11 bases between them. The CDR3 is 13 amino acids. The CDR3 loop reads CASSLQNTGEQYF. CDR3 bases: TGTGCCAGCAGTTTACAGAACACGGGCGAGCAGTACTTC.

This clone was observed a few times. The chain combines TRBV6-1 with TRBJ1-5; TRBD1 agrees at 10 bases. The length of the CDR3 is 15 residues. The junction had 9 bases not matched to a gene; V was cut back by 7 bases and J by 6 bases. CDR1 is MNHNS and CDR2 is SASEGT in the germline V gene. The CDR3 region is CASTQTGGRRQPQHF. The CDR3 region has the DNA TGTGCCAGCACCCAGACAGGGGGCCGCCGTCAGCCCCAGCATTTT.

This sequence joins TRBV19 and TRBJ2-7; 7 bases fit TRBD2. Germline assignment: CDR1 LNHDA and CDR2 SQIVND (reference sequence). J gave up 3 bases and V 5 bases, and 13 bases lay outside the gene matches. The CDR3 has 16 residues. The CDR3 DNA sequence: TGTGCCAGTAGTCCGGACGGCCCCGGGGAGGGCTACGAGCAGTACTTC. It encodes CASSPDGPGEGYEQYF.

The chain carries TRBV6-4 and TRBJ2-2; TRBD1 might be the D (5 bases). Germline values: CDR1 MRHNA, CDR2 SNTAGT. The CDR3 totals 12 residues. The V end was cut by 3 bases, the J end by 7 bases, with 6 bases between. CDR3 amino acids: CASSEGDGELFF. CDR3 DNA: TGTGCCAGCAGTGAAGGGGACGGGGAGCTGTTTTTT.